This TCR beta chain is from a study of response to subunit inactivated influenza vaccine. Comments on this clonotype: The antigen remains undetermined.

From the RT-PCR reads, TCRdb called clonotypes with MiXCR, one entry per CDR3 protein. The sample has more than 700,000 distinct CDR3 sequences, around 20% seen once; the top ten hold roughly 10%. General study findings and limits: Seasonal influenza vaccination, on each occasion, was suggested by the authors to recruit few new T cells.

This CDR3 is 14 amino acids long. Between the trimmed V and J ends, which lost 4 bases and 8 bases, there was a span of 16 bases. The germline V gene encodes CDR1 SGHRS and CDR2 YFSETQ. The receptor's source is a man aged 50 or older who received an inactivated influenza vaccine. The V call is TRBV5-1, the J call TRBJ2-1; no reliable D call. The sample consisted of PBMCs from blood, taken 5 to 6 days after vaccination. DNA of the CDR3: TGCGCCAGCAGCAGAGACGCGTCATACGATGAGCAGTTCTTC. Translation: CASSRDASYDEQFF.